One sample yielded the 20 T cell receptor beta chains listed below, sequenced in a study of T cells after yellow fever vaccination. TCRdb recomputed calls from the 5' RACE reads with MiXCR, one row per CDR3 protein. The sample carries under 600,000 distinct CDR3 sequences, about 13% recorded once. Sequencing used PBMCs, obtained on the day of the yellow fever booster vaccination. The receptors derive from a man aged 30 to 39 who received the YFV17D yellow fever vaccine.

The chain couples TRBV7-2 to TRBJ2-7, with D unclear. CDR3 size: 17 residues. CDR1 SGHTA and CDR2 FQGNSA come from the germline V gene. Trimming removed 1 base from V and 4 bases from J, with 20 bases in between. The CDR3, as DNA: TGTGCCAGCAGCTTAGTAGGAGCTGTCCCCAGAGGTTACGAGCAGTACTTC. Protein product: CASSLVGAVPRGYEQYF.

The chain links TRBV6-5 to TRBJ1-1, with D possibly being TRBD1 (6 bases). This CDR3 contains 13 residues. Between the trimmed V and J ends, which lost 7 bases and 6 bases, there was a span of 15 bases. Germline-derived CDR1 and CDR2 are MNHEY and SVGAGI. CDR3: CASIQGQGAEAFF. In nucleotides, the CDR3 is TGTGCCAGCATCCAGGGGCAGGGCGCTGAAGCTTTCTTT.

This clonotype was observed a few times. The chain couples TRBV7-9 to TRBJ1-5, with TRBD1 as a possible D gene (5 bases). Trimming removed 5 bases from V and 5 bases from J, with 10 bases in between. CDR3 length: 13 amino acids. Germline V gene data show CDR1 as SEHNR and CDR2 as FQNEAQ (reference sequence). The CDR3 DNA is TGTGCCAGCAGCGATACAGGTTATCAGCCCCAGCATTTT. It yields the protein CASSDTGYQPQHF. The full variable domain, in which reference TRBV7-9 and TRBJ1-5 provide the parts outside the CDR3, is DTGVSQNPRHKITKRGQNVTFRCDPISEHNRLYWYRQTLGQGPEFLTYFQNEAQLEKSRLLSDRFSAERPKGSFSTLEIQRTEQGDSAMYLCASSDTGYQPQHFGDGTRLSIL.

This clonotype was seen a handful of times. The genes are TRBV11-3 and TRBJ2-1; 8 bases line up with TRBD1. V lost 2 bases, J lost 6 bases, and 6 bases stayed unmatched. The CDR3 consists of 15 residues. CDR1 is SGHNT, CDR2 YENEEA, per germline. The CDR3 reads CASSLNQGAFNEQFF. DNA for the CDR3: TGTGCCAGCAGCTTAAATCAGGGGGCGTTCAATGAGCAGTTCTTC.

This clonotype occurred a few times. J is TRBJ2-1 and V is TRBV6-2 or TRBV6-3; unclear D gene. The CDR3 consists of 15 residues. Germline CDR1 MNHEY, CDR2 SVGEGT. Trimming left V 0 bases short and J 8 bases short, with 14 bases between. The CDR3 here is CASSYSVGASDEQFF. As DNA, the CDR3 is TGTGCCAGCAGTTACTCGGTCGGAGCGTCCGATGAGCAGTTCTTC.

This clonotype came up a few times. CDR3 DNA sequence: TGTGCCAGCAGTTTATCTAAGGGAGGCGAGCAGTACTTC. Protein product: CASSLSKGGEQYF. The rearrangement uses TRBV27 and TRBJ2-7; possible D gene TRBD2, 6 bases. The CDR3 has 13 amino acids. Per germline, CDR1 MNHEY and CDR2 SMNVEV (reference sequence). V was trimmed by 0 bases and J by 6 bases, leaving 9 bases between them.

This clonotype has just a few counts. This sequence joins TRBV18 and TRBJ2-1; no firm D call. The CDR3 spans 12 residues. CDR1 is KGHSH and CDR2 is LQKENI in the germline V gene. V lost 4 bases to trimming and J lost 8 bases, with 9 bases between them. CDR3 DNA: TGTGCCAGCTCACAGGCGGTGGATGAGCAGTTCTTC. Protein sequence: CASSQAVDEQFF.

J is TRBJ2-3 and V is TRBV20-1; 10 bases are shared with TRBD2. CDR1 is DFQATT and CDR2 is SNEGSKA in the germline V gene (reference sequence). The J segment lost 5 bases and the V segment lost 3 bases, leaving 8 bases of the junction unmatched. The CDR3 runs to 15 residues. Written as DNA, the CDR3 is TGCAGTGCTAGTCGGCTAGCGGGAGAAGTAGATACGCAGTATTTT. Protein sequence: CSASRLAGEVDTQYF.

This clonotype was found a few times. The chain couples TRBV3-1 to TRBJ2-5; the D is unclear. Germline CDR1 and CDR2: LGHDT and YNNKEL (reference sequence). Trimming removed 1 base from V and 9 bases from J, with 12 bases in between. CDR3 length equals 13 residues. CDR3 sequence reads: CASSQARSWAQYF. The CDR3 DNA follows: TGTGCCAGCAGCCAAGCGAGAAGTTGGGCCCAGTACTTC.

This rearrangement joins TRBV21-1 to TRBJ2-2; the table names TRBD2, a call not compared with the DNA. TRBV21-1 is an annotated pseudogene. This CDR3 is 16 amino acids long. Here the CDR3 DNA reads TGTGCCAGCAGCAAAAGTCGGGAGGCCCACACCGGGGAGCTGTTTTTT. Translation gives CASSKSREAHTGELFF.

This chain links TRBV10-1 with TRBJ2-3; 14 nucleotides match TRBD2. The V gene's germline CDR1 is WNHNN and CDR2 SYGVQD (reference sequence). With 1 base clipped from V and 7 bases from J, the junction kept 4 bases outside the gene matches. The CDR3 runs 16 residues. The CDR3 loop is CASSEWTSGRLNTQYF. CDR3 bases: TGCGCCAGCAGTGAGTGGACTAGCGGGAGGTTGAATACGCAGTATTTT.

This clonotype occurred a few times. This chain joins TRBV28 and TRBJ2-2, with 8 positions matching TRBD2. This CDR3 has 15 amino acids. Germline CDR1 is MDHEN and CDR2 is SYDVKM. V dropped 1 base and J dropped 5; count of bases not matched to a gene: 3. The CDR3 loop reads CASSLSGGATGELFF. CDR3 nucleotide sequence: TGTGCCAGCAGTTTATCGGGAGGGGCAACCGGGGAGCTGTTTTTT.

V gene TRBV28 combines with J gene TRBJ2-1, with 9 positions matching TRBD2. The CDR3 covers 16 residues. J gave up 11 bases and V 6 bases, and 17 bases lay outside the gene matches. CDR1 MDHEN and CDR2 SYDVKM come from the germline V gene. CDR3 in amino acids: CASSRIYGRGGVQQFF. DNA for the CDR3: TGTGCCAGCAGCCGTATCTACGGACGCGGGGGGGTACAGCAGTTCTTC.

This clonotype appeared a few times. The J gene is TRBJ2-5, the V gene TRBV9; D may be TRBD2 (6 bases). The germline V gene encodes CDR1 SGDLS and CDR2 YYNGEE. V shed 0 bases and J shed 5 bases, with 11 bases lying between them. This CDR3 comprises 14 residues. In DNA, the CDR3 is TGTGCCAGCAGCGTAGACGGGAGAATGGAGACCCAGTACTTC. It is translated as CASSVDGRMETQYF.

V gene TRBV3-1 combines with J gene TRBJ1-2; 8 nucleotides match TRBD1. The germline V gene has CDR1 LGHDT and CDR2 YNNKEL (reference sequence). This CDR3 region has 16 residues. V gave up 1 base and J gave up 4 bases; unmatched junction bases: 8. CDR3 DNA: TGTGCCAGCAGCCAAGTTAACAGGGGGAACGGCTATGGCTACACCTTC. As protein: CASSQVNRGNGYGYTF.

This chain connects TRBV19 to TRBJ2-7; TRBD1 might be the D (6 bases). Germline V gene data show CDR1 as LNHDA and CDR2 as SQIVND (reference sequence). CDR3 size: 15 residues. With 3 bases removed from V and 5 bases from J, the gap between germline ends came to 17 bases. CDR3 amino acids: CASSISRGSYHEQYF. CDR3 coding DNA: TGTGCCAGTAGTATTTCGAGGGGGAGTTACCACGAGCAGTACTTC.

This rearrangement joins TRBV28 to TRBJ1-1; D gene ambiguous. V shed 7 bases and J shed 0 bases, with 9 bases lying between them. The CDR3 is 13 amino acids. Germline CDR1 MDHEN, CDR2 SYDVKM. The CDR3 bases are TGTGCCAGCAAGACCGTAGTGAACACTGAAGCTTTCTTT. This sequence encodes CASKTVVNTEAFF.

This clonotype was seen a handful of times. The rearrangement links TRBV7-9 to TRBJ2-7; possibly TRBD1 for D (6 bases). The CDR3 totals 16 residues. CDR1 is SEHNR, CDR2 FQNEAQ, per germline (reference sequence). The V end lost 7 bases, the J end lost 3 bases, and 22 bases lay between the germline ends. The DNA of the CDR3 is TGTGCCAGCACCCACGGTCAGGGGCTATCGAACTACGAGCAGTACTTC. Encoded protein: CASTHGQGLSNYEQYF.

The sample holds a few counts of this clonotype. The chain employs TRBV7-8 and TRBJ2-1; D possibly corresponds to TRBD2 (5 bases). Germline CDR1 SGHVS, CDR2 FQNEAQ. V was shortened by 1 base and J by 10 bases, with 20 bases between the two germline ends. CDR3 length equals 16 residues. CDR3 region: CASSLGSPDFIGEQFF. The CDR3 nucleotides are TGTGCCAGCAGCTTAGGTTCCCCGGACTTCATCGGGGAGCAGTTCTTC.

V and J are TRBV15 and TRBJ2-3; D may be TRBD1 or TRBD2 (6 bases each). The V gene lost 3 bases and the J gene lost 4 bases, with 20 bases spanning the gap. The CDR3 is made up of 17 amino acids. Per germline, CDR1 LNHNV and CDR2 YYDKDF (reference sequence). The CDR3 DNA follows: TGTGCCACCAGCAGGCGCCTAGGGGGAGGTCCCCCAGATACGCAGTATTTT. Translating it yields CATSRRLGGGPPDTQYF.